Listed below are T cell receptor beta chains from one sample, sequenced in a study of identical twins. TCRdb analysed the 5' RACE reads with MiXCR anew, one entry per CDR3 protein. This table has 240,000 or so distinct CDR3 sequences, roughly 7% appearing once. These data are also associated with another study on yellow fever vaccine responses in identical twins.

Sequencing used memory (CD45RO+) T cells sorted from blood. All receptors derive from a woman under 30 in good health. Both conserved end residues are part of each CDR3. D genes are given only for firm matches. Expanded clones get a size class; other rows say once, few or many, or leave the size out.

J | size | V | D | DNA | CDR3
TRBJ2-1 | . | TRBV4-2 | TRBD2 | TGTGCCAGCAGCCGGCGACTAGCGGGAGAGGCCAATGAGCAGTTCTTC | CASSRRLAGEANEQFF
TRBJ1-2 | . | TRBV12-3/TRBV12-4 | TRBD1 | TGTGCCTTCAGCGGCAACACTGACCCGGGACAGCCCAACTATGGCTACACCTTC | CAFSGNTDPGQPNYGYTF
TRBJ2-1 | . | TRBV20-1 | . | TGCAGTGCTAGAGGATTGGGGGGACGTGAGCAGTTCTTC | CSARGLGGREQFF
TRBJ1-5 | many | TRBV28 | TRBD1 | TGTGCCAGCAGGCCCGGGACAGGGATTAATAGCAATCAGCCCCAGCATTTT | CASRPGTGINSNQPQHF
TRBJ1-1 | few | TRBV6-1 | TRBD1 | TGTGCCAGCAGCTCAGACAGGGGGCAGACTGAAGCTTTCTTT | CASSSDRGQTEAFF
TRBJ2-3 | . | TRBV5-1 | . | TGCGCCAGCAGCGCCGGGACTGCAGATACGCAGTATTTT | CASSAGTADTQYF
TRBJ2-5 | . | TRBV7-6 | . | TGTGCCAGCAGCTTATATGCCAGGGTGGGTGAGACCCAGTACTTC | CASSLYARVGETQYF
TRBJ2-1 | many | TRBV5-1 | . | TGCGCCAGCAGCTTTGGTGGTGCTAGCGCAATGTGGCAGTTCTTC | CASSFGGASAMWQFF
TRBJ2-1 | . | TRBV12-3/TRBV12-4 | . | TGTGCCAGCAGTTTCAGGGCCGGGAATGAGCAGTTCTTC | CASSFRAGNEQFF
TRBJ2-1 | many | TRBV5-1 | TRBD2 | TGCGCCAGCAGCTTGGTAGCTAGCGGTTACAATGAGCAGTTCTTC | CASSLVASGYNEQFF
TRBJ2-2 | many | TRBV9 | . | TGTGCCAGCAGCCCCTTGGGACACAACACCGGGGAGCTGTTTTTT | CASSPLGHNTGELFF
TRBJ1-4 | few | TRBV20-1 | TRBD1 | TGCAGTGCTGGAGGCAGGGGGCGAGGGACTAATGAAAAACTGTTTTTT | CSAGGRGRGTNEKLFF
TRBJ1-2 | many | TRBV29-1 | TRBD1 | TGCAGCGTAACTATCGACAGGGTTGGTGGCTACACCTTC | CSVTIDRVGGYTF
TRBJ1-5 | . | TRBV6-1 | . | TGTGCCAGCAGAGGCAGGGAGGGTATGCCCCAGCATTTT | CASRGREGMPQHF
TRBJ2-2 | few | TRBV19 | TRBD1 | TGTGCCAGTAGTGCGACAGGGGCGAACACCGGGGAGCTGTTTTTT | CASSATGANTGELFF
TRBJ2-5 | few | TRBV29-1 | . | TGCAGCGTCGGCCCAGGGGTGGGGGAGACCCAGTACTTC | CSVGPGVGETQYF
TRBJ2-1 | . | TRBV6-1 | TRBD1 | TGTGCCAGCAGTGAAAAAGGGGTAGGGACAGGGCGCAATGAGCAGTTCTTC | CASSEKGVGTGRNEQFF
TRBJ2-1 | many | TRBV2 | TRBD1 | TGTGCCAGCAGAGACCGGGACAGGTCCTACAATGAGCAGTTCTTC | CASRDRDRSYNEQFF
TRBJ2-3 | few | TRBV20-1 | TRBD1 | TGCAGTGCCAGACAGGGAGTGGATACGCAGTATTTT | CSARQGVDTQYF
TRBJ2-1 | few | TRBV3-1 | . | TGTGCCAGCAGCCTTAGAGGTGAGCAGTTCTTC | CASSLRGEQFF
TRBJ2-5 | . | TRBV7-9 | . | TGTGCCAGCAGCTCACGACTCTCCGGGACGGAACAAGAGACCCAGTACTTC | CASSSRLSGTEQETQYF
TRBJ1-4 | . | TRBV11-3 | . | TGTGCCAGCAGCTTAGATTCTGGGAGTAATGAAAAACTGTTTTTT | CASSLDSGSNEKLFF
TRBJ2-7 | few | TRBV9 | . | TGTGCCAGCAGCGTAGCCGCGACAGCCTCCTACGAGCAGTACTTC | CASSVAATASYEQYF
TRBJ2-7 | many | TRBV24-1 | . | TGTGCCACCAGTGATTTGGCGGGACACCTTTTTACCTACGAGCAGTACTTC | CATSDLAGHLFTYEQYF
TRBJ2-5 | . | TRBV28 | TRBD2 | TGTGCCAGCACCCCATGGGAGGGACGAGAGACCCAGTACTTC | CASTPWEGRETQYF
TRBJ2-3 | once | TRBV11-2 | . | TGTGCCAGCAGCTTAGGGACGTGGGGCACAGATACGCAGTATTTT | CASSLGTWGTDTQYF
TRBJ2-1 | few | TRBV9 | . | TGTGCCAGCAGCGAAGGGTTACTCTCCTACAATGAGCAGTTCTTC | CASSEGLLSYNEQFF
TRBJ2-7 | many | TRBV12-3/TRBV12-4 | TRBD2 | TGTGCCAGCAGTCAACTAGCGGGAGGACGTACCTACGAGCAGTACTTC | CASSQLAGGRTYEQYF
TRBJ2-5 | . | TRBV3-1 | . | TGTGCCAGCAGCCTTCCACATGGAGAGACCCAGTACTTC | CASSLPHGETQYF
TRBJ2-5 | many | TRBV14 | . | TGTGCCAGCAGCCAAGATAGGCGGACAGCTCAAGAGACCCAGTACTTC | CASSQDRRTAQETQYF
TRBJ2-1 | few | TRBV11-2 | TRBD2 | TGTGCCAGCAGCTTCAGTGGTAGCGGGAGGTCTAGATCCTACAATGAGCAGTTCTTC | CASSFSGSGRSRSYNEQFF
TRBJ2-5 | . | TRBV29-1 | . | TGCAGCGCCAACAGGGTTTTAGGGTCCCAAGAGACCCAGTACTTC | CSANRVLGSQETQYF
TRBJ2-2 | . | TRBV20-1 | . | TGCAGTGCTAGAGATGTGATCACCGGGGAGCTGTTTTTT | CSARDVITGELFF